This T cell receptor beta chain was profiled in a study of shared clonotypes between healthy human individuals. Overall study results and limits: Naive subsets generally exceeded memory subsets in estimated richness.

The table lists this clone with a count of one. Its antigen is currently unknown. The repertoire was sequenced with immunoSEQ multiplex PCR; TCRdb's copy has only in-frame clones and lacks some. The table includes about 1 million clones, around 74% detected once. This CDR3 comprises 14 residues. Trimming stripped 0 bases from V and 4 bases from J, with 9 bases between. CDR1 is MGHRA, CDR2 YSYEKL, per germline. Everyone who donated was a Caucasian adult who lived in Nashville, Tennessee. The sequence was collected from a man between 18 and 29 years old in good health. V gene TRBV4-1 combines with J gene TRBJ1-2; D gene uncertain. The sample taken for sequencing was memory CD4+ T cells sorted from blood. Subset of the sample: CD45RA-negative fraction. The CDR3 reads CASSQEIGIYGYTF. Written as DNA, the CDR3 is TGCGCCAGCAGCCAAGAAATCGGGATCTATGGCTACACCTTC.